This TCR beta chain was identified in a study of human T cells and chemical hapten exposure. Whole-study context: Alopecia areata, totalis or universalis affected patients, mainly female.

For the library, individual cDNA molecules each received unique molecular identifiers. TCRdb reanalysed the RACE reads using MiXCR and keeps one entry per CDR3 protein. This sample has tens of thousands of distinct CDR3 sequences; about 10% occur once, and the top ten carry around 4.5%. This clonotype is labeled medium-sized (0.01 to 0.1%). The antigen is undetermined. Study outcomes and limitations: There was alopecia in the donors, so their immune response may differ from that of healthy people. TCRs at high frequency, those above 1 in 1000, did not change with DPC sensitization.

Time point in this sample: patch test 1, 2 weeks after DPC sensitization. Treatment here: therapeutic diphenylcyclopropenone sensitization with weekly scalp DPC. Trimming cost V 7 bases and J 7 bases, with 13 bases left between them. Germline lookup yields CDR1 SQVTM and CDR2 ANQGSEA. This CDR3 spans 12 amino acids. The clonotype comes from a woman aged 50 to 60 with alopecia areata. Some clones in this sample may be carry-over from other donors' samples. J is TRBJ1-4 and V is TRBV29-1; unclear D gene. Here the sequenced sample was whole blood, taken in connection with sensitization to the hapten diphenylcyclopropenone (DPC). CDR3 in amino acids: CSAEEGSEKLFF. CDR3 DNA sequence: TGCAGCGCCGAGGAGGGTTCTGAAAAACTGTTTTTT.